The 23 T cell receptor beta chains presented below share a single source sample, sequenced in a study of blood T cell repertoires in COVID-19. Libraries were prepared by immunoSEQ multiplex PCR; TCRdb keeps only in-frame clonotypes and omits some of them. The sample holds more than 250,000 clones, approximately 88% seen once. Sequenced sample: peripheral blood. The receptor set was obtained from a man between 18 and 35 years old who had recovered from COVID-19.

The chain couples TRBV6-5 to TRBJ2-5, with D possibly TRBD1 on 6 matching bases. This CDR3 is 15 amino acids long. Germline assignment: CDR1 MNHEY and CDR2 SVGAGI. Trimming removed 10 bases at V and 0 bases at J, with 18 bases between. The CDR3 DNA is TGTGCCACCCACGACTTTACAGGGAACCAAGAGACCCAGTACTTC. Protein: CATHDFTGNQETQYF.

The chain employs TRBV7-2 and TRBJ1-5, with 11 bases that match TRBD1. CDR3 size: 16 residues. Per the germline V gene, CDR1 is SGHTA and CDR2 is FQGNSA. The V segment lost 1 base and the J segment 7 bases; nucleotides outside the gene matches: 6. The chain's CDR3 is CASSLGTGGQRQPQHF. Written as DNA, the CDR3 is TGTGCCAGCAGCTTAGGGACAGGGGGCCAGCGCCAGCCCCAGCATTTT.

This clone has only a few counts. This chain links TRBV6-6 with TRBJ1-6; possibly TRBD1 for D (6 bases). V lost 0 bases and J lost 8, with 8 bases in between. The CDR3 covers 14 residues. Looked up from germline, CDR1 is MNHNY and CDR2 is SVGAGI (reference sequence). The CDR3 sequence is CASSYSDSYSPLHF. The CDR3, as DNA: TGTGCCAGCAGTTACTCGGACAGTTATTCACCCCTCCACTTT.

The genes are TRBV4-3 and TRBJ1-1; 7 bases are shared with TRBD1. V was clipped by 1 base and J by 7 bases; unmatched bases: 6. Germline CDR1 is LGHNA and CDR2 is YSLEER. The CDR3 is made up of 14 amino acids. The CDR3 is CASSQGDREVEAFF. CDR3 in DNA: TGCGCCAGCAGCCAAGGCGACAGGGAAGTTGAAGCTTTCTTT.

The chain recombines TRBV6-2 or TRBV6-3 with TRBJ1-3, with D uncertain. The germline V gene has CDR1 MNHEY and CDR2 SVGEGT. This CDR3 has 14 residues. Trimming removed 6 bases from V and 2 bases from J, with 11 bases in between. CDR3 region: CASSAPGAGNTIYF. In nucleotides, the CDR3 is TGTGCCAGCAGCGCCCCCGGGGCTGGAAACACCATATATTTT.

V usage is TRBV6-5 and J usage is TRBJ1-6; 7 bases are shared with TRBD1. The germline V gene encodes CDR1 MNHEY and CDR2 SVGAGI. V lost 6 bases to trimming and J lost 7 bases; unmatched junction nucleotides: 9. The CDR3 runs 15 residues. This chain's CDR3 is CASRSIDRDNSPLHF. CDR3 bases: TGTGCCAGCAGATCTATCGACAGGGACAATTCACCCCTCCACTTT.

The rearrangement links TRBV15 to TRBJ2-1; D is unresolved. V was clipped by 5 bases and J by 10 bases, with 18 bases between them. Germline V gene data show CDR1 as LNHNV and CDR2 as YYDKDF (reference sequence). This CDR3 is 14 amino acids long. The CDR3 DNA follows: TGTGCCACCAGCCCGACTCTCAAGTATGGAGAGCAGTTCTTC. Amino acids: CATSPTLKYGEQFF.

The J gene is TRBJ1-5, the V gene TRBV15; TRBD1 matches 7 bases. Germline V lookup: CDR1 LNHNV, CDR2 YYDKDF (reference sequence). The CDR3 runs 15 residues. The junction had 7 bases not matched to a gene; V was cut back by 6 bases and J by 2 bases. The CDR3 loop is CATRLETGGNQPQHF. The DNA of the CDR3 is TGTGCCACCAGGCTGGAAACAGGGGGCAATCAGCCCCAGCATTTT.

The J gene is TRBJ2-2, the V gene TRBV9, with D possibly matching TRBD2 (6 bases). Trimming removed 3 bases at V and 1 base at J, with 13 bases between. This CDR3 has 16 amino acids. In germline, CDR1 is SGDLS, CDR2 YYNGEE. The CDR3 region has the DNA TGTGCCAGCAGCGCCCTATCAGCGGGGAACACCGGGGAGCTGTTTTTT. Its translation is CASSALSAGNTGELFF.

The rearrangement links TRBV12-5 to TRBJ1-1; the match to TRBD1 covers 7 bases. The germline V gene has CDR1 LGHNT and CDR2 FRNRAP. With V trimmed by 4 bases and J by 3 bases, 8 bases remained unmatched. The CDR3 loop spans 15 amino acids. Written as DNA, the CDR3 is TGTGCTAGTGGTTCTCCACAGGGGATACACACTGAAGCTTTCTTT. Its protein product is CASGSPQGIHTEAFF. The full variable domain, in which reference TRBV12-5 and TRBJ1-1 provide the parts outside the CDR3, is DARVTQTPRHKVTEMGQEVTMRCQPILGHNTVFWYRQTMMQGLELLAYFRNRAPLDDSGMPKDRFSAEMPDATLATLKIQPSEPRDSAVYFCASGSPQGIHTEAFFGQGTRLTVV.

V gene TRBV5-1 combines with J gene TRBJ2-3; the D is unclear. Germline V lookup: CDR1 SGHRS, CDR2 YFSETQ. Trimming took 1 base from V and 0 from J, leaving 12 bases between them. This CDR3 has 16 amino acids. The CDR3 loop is CASSLRRIKSTDTQYF. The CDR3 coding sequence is TGCGCCAGCAGCTTGAGGCGGATAAAAAGCACAGATACGCAGTATTTT.

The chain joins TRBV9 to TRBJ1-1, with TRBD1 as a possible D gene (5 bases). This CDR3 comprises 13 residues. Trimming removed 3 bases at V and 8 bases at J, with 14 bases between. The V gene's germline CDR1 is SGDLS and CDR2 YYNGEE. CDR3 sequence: CASSDSPGGEAFF. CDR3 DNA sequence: TGTGCCAGCAGCGACTCCCCTGGGGGGGAAGCTTTCTTT.

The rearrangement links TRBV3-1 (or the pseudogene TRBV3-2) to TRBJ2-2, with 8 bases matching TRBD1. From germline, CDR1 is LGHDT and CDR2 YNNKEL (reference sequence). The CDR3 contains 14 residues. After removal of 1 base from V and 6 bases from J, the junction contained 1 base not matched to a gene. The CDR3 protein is CASSQGQGPGELFF. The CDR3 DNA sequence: TGTGCCAGCAGCCAAGGACAGGGGCCCGGGGAGCTGTTTTTT.

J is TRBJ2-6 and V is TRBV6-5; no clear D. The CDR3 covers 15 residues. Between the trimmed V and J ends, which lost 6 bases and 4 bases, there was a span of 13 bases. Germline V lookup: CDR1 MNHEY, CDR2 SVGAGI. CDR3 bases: TGTGCCAGCAGCTTACGCGGAACGGGGGCCAACGTCCTGACTTTC. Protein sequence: CASSLRGTGANVLTF.

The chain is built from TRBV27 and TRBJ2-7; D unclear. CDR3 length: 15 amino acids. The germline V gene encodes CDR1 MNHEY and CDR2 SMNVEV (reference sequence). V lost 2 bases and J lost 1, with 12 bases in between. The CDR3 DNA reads TGTGCCAGCAGTTTAGGAGAGAGTCCTTCCTACGAGCAGTACTTC. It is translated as CASSLGESPSYEQYF.

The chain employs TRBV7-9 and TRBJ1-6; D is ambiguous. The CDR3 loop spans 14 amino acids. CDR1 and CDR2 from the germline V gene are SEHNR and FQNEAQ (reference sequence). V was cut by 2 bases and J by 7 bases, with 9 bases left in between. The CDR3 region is CASSLLARNSPLHF. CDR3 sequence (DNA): TGTGCCAGCAGCTTATTAGCGCGGAATTCACCCCTCCACTTT.

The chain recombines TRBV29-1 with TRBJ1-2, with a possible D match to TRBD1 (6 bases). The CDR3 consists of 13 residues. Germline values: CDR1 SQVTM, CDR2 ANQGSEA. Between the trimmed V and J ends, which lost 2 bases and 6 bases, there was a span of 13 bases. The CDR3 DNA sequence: TGCAGCGTTGAAAGTCAGGGGAAGGATGGCTACACCTTC. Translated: CSVESQGKDGYTF.

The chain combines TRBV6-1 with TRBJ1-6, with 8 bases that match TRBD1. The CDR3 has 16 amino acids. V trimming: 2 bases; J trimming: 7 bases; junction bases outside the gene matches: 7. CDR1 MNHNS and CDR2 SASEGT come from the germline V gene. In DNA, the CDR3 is TGTGCCAGCAGTGAACACGGGGGACAGGCGAATTCACCCCTCCACTTT. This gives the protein CASSEHGGQANSPLHF.

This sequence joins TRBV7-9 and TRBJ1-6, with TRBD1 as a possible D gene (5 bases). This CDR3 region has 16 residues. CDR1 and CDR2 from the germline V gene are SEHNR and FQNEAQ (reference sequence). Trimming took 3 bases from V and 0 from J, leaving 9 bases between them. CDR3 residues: CASSFGASSYNSPLHF. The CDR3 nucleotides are TGTGCCAGCAGCTTTGGGGCGAGCTCCTATAATTCACCCCTCCACTTT.

The CDR3 nucleotides are TGTGCCAGCAGCTACGACAGGGACGCTGAAAAACTGTTTTTT. Its protein product is CASSYDRDAEKLFF. The chain recombines TRBV7-9 with TRBJ1-4, with 7 bases lining up with TRBD1. Germline V gene lookup returns CDR1 SEHNR and CDR2 FQNEAQ (reference sequence). V was pared by 4 bases and J by 7 bases, with 6 bases of the junction left unmatched. The CDR3 spans 14 residues.

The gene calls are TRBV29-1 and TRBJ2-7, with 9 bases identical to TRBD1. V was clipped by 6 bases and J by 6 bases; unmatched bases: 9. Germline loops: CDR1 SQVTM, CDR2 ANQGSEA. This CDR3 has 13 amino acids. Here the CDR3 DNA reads TGCAGCGTCTCCGACAGGGGGAGCGGCGAGCAGTACTTC. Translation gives CSVSDRGSGEQYF.

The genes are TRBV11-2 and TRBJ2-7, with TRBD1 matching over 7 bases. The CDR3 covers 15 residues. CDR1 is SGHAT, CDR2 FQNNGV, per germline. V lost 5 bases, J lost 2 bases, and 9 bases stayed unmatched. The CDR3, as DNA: TGTGCCAGCAGCCAAACTTCGACAGGGACCTACGAGCAGTACTTC. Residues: CASSQTSTGTYEQYF.

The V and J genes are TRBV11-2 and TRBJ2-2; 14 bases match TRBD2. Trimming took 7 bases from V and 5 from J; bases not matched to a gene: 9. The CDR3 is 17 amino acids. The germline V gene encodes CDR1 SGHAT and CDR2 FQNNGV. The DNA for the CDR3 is TGTGCCAGCACCTTGGGACTAGCGGGAGTTCGGACCGGGGAGCTGTTTTTT. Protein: CASTLGLAGVRTGELFF.